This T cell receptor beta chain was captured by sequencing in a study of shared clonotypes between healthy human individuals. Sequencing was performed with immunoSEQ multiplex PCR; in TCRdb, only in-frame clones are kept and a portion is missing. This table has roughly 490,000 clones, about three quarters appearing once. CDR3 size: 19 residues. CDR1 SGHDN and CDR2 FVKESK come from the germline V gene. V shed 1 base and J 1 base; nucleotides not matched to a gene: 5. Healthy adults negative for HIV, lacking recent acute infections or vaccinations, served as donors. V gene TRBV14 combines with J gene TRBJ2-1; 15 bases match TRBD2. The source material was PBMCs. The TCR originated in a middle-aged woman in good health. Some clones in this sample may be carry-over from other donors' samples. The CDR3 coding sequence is TGTGCCAGCAGCCAAGCGGGACTAGCGGGAGGAAGGTCCTACAATGAGCAGTTCTTC. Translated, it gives CASSQAGLAGGRSYNEQFF.